These 20 T cell receptor beta chains came from one sample sequenced in a study of OX40 agonist ivuxolimab in advanced cancers. The method was the immunoSEQ multiplex PCR assay. In its TCRdb copy, this immuneACCESS table keeps in-frame sequences only and misses some clones. Where compared with another copy, unresolved V genes explain less than half of these, and the others have no known cause. For this sample the table gives fewer than 85,000 clones, of which about 85% were detected only once. Around 1.8% of the sample is in the top ten clones. The input for sequencing was CD4+ or CD8+ T cells sorted from blood, taken in a trial of the OX40 agonist ivuxolimab. The receptors derive from an adult with an advanced solid tumor such as melanoma, head and neck, liver or kidney cancer.

This chain links TRBV18 with TRBJ1-3; the D is unclear. Germline V gives CDR1 KGHSH, CDR2 LQKENI. This CDR3 region has 12 residues. V lost 2 bases, J lost 8 bases, and 7 bases lay in between. CDR3 region: CASSPYEDTIYF. The CDR3 DNA reads as TGTGCCAGCTCACCATACGAAGACACCATATATTTT.

The DNA of the CDR3 is TGCGCCAGCAGTCAGCAGGGTTTGGACACCGGGGAGCTGTTTTTT. This sequence encodes CASSQQGLDTGELFF. The J gene is TRBJ2-2, the V gene TRBV5-1, with a possible D match to TRBD1 (5 bases). The CDR3 totals 15 residues. Trimming took 5 bases from V and 3 from J, leaving 14 bases between them. Germline CDR1 is SGHRS and CDR2 is YFSETQ.

The chain joins TRBV7-9 to TRBJ2-7; the D gene is possibly TRBD2 (6 bases). There are 18 residues in the CDR3. Trimming took 5 bases from V and 2 from J, leaving 25 bases between them. Germline V gene lookup returns CDR1 SEHNR and CDR2 FQNEAQ (reference sequence). The CDR3 sequence: CASSLDPGLPKATYEQYF. CDR3 sequence (DNA): TGTGCCAGCAGCCTCGATCCGGGACTCCCTAAGGCCACCTACGAGCAGTACTTC.

The V and J genes are TRBV30 and TRBJ1-6; D may be TRBD1 (5 bases). The germline CDR1 and CDR2 sequences are GTSNPN and SVGIG (reference sequence). The CDR3 totals 12 residues. V was pared by 4 bases and J by 9 bases, with 10 bases between. This CDR3 is CAWIRDPSPLHF. Here the CDR3 DNA reads TGTGCCTGGATCAGGGATCCTTCACCCCTCCACTTT.

The V and J genes are TRBV28 and TRBJ2-7; D call uncertain. The germline V gene encodes CDR1 MDHEN and CDR2 SYDVKM. The CDR3 is 12 amino acids. Trimming removed 5 bases at V and 0 bases at J, with 5 bases between. The CDR3 nucleotides are TGTGCCAGCAGTCTGAGCTCCTACGAGCAGTACTTC. Translated: CASSLSSYEQYF.

In its sample, this clone was seen a few times. The chain has TRBV13 and TRBJ1-3; D possibly corresponds to TRBD1 (5 bases). The ends were cut back, 3 bases at V and 0 bases at J, with 9 bases in the middle. Germline values: CDR1 PRHDT, CDR2 FYEKMQ (reference sequence). This CDR3 region has 15 residues. The CDR3 nucleotides are TGTGCCAGCAGCTTTGACAGCCTCTCTGGAAACACCATATATTTT. Translating gives CASSFDSLSGNTIYF.

V and J are TRBV6-6 and TRBJ2-5; weak D call: TRBD1 (5 bases). The CDR3 loop spans 12 amino acids. The germline V and J ends were trimmed by 5 bases and 1 base, with 5 bases remaining between them. Germline loops: CDR1 MNHNY, CDR2 SVGAGI (reference sequence). CDR3 protein: CASSDSQETQYF. DNA of the CDR3: TGTGCCAGCAGTGACAGCCAAGAGACCCAGTACTTC.

V and J are TRBV4-1 and TRBJ1-1, with 8 bases identical to TRBD1. Germline V lookup: CDR1 MGHRA, CDR2 YSYEKL. This CDR3 has 14 residues. Trimming removed 2 bases from V and 5 bases from J; junction bases left unmatched: 4. CDR3 sequence: CASSQRQGATEAFF. In DNA, the CDR3 is TGCGCCAGCAGCCAACGGCAGGGGGCAACTGAAGCTTTCTTT.

The CDR3 protein is CASSLSSYNEQFF. In DNA form, the CDR3 reads TGTGCCAGCAGCTTATCGTCCTACAATGAGCAGTTCTTC. This chain uses TRBV11-3 with TRBJ2-1; D ambiguous. V was shortened by 2 bases and J by 1 base, with 3 bases between the two germline ends. This CDR3 contains 13 residues. Germline V gene lookup returns CDR1 SGHNT and CDR2 YENEEA.

The chain combines TRBV7-9 with TRBJ2-7; D gene uncertain. The V and J ends lost 5 bases and 4 bases respectively, with 12 bases between them. CDR1 is SEHNR and CDR2 is FQNEAQ in the germline V gene (reference sequence). The CDR3 contains 13 residues. CDR3 sequence reads: CASSPKGPYEQYF. The CDR3 bases are TGTGCCAGCAGCCCAAAAGGGCCATACGAGCAGTACTTC.

The chain is built from TRBV5-1 and TRBJ1-1, with D perhaps TRBD1 (5 bases). The CDR3 spans 15 residues. V lost 2 bases and J 4 bases, leaving 15 bases between the germline ends. Germline V lookup: CDR1 SGHRS, CDR2 YFSETQ. CDR3 in DNA: TGCGCCAGCAGCTTCTCCGGGACTAGGGGCACTGAAGCTTTCTTT. Its translation: CASSFSGTRGTEAFF.

This sequence joins TRBV11-3 and TRBJ2-1; D could derive from TRBD1 or TRBD2 (7 bases each). The CDR3 extends over 13 amino acids. V dropped 5 bases and J dropped 9 bases, with 14 bases sitting between them. CDR1 is SGHNT, CDR2 YENEEA, per germline. CDR3 amino acids: CASSQGDYFEQFF. As DNA, the CDR3 is TGTGCCAGCAGCCAGGGGGACTATTTTGAGCAGTTCTTC.

The J gene is TRBJ2-7, the V gene TRBV7-2; 7 nucleotides agree with TRBD2. V trimming: 1 base; J trimming: 2 bases; junction bases outside the gene matches: 8. CDR1 and CDR2 (germline): SGHTA, FQGNSA. This CDR3 is built from 16 residues. CDR3 nucleotide sequence: TGTGCCAGCAGCTTAGAATCTGCTAGCGGCGCCTACGAGCAGTACTTC. Its translation: CASSLESASGAYEQYF.

The genes are TRBV5-1 and TRBJ2-3; 9 bases line up with TRBD2. Per the germline V gene, CDR1 is SGHRS and CDR2 is YFSETQ. The CDR3 has 15 amino acids. The ends lost 7 bases at V and 4 bases at J; junction bases unmatched: 10. The CDR3 nucleotides read TGCGCCAGCCTCCTATCTGGCGGGGGGGCAGATACGCAGTATTTT. This encodes CASLLSGGGADTQYF.

This clone was detected a few times. This chain joins TRBV28 and TRBJ1-1, with a tentative D call TRBD1 (6 bases). The germline gives CDR1 MDHEN, CDR2 SYDVKM. CDR3 length: 12 residues. V dropped 6 bases and J dropped 4 bases, with 9 bases sitting between them. CDR3 in DNA: TGTGCCAGCAGGGTAGGGGGCACTGAAGCTTTCTTT. This gives the protein CASRVGGTEAFF. The variable domain in full, completed from reference TRBV28 and TRBJ1-1, reads DVKVTQSSRYLVKRTGEKVFLECVQDMDHENMFWYRQDPGLGLRLIYFSYDVKMKEKGDIPEGYSVSREKKERFSLILESASTNQTSMYLCASRVGGTEAFFGQGTRLTVV.

V usage is TRBV4-3 and J usage is TRBJ1-2; no clear D. Trimming cost V 1 base and J 2 bases, with 14 bases left between them. Per the germline V gene, CDR1 is LGHNA and CDR2 is YSLEER. This CDR3 has 16 amino acids. The CDR3 region is CASSQGGGYLNYGYTF. The DNA for the CDR3 is TGCGCCAGCAGCCAAGGGGGAGGCTATCTGAACTATGGCTACACCTTC.

This chain connects TRBV9 to TRBJ2-2; D might be TRBD2 (6 bases). There are 15 residues in the CDR3. The germline V gene has CDR1 SGDLS and CDR2 YYNGEE. Trimming shortened V by 2 bases and J by 7 bases, and 15 bases separated the two germline ends. In DNA, the CDR3 is TGTGCCAGCAGCGTTAGTGCGGGGCTAGGCGGGGAGCTGTTTTTT. Amino acid sequence: CASSVSAGLGGELFF.

The genes are TRBV23-1 and TRBJ2-5, with 10 nucleotides matching TRBD1. The J call may be incorrect, as the DNA end agrees better with TRBJ2-7. TRBV23-1 is an ORF, with its function uncertain. The CDR3 is 19 amino acids. As DNA, the CDR3 is TGCGCCAGCAGTCACACCGGGACAGGGGTCCCTTCGGGGTCCTACGAGCAGTACTTC. Amino acid sequence: CASSHTGTGVPSGSYEQYF.

The chain has TRBV9 and TRBJ2-7; D gene unclear. Germline CDR1 SGDLS, CDR2 YYNGEE. The ends were cut back, 0 bases at V and 0 bases at J, with 10 bases in the middle. CDR3 size: 15 residues. The CDR3 coding sequence is TGTGCCAGCAGCGTAGCCGACGAGAGCTCCTACGAGCAGTACTTC. It specifies CASSVADESSYEQYF.

The gene calls are TRBV5-4 and TRBJ2-3, with D unclear. The CDR3 covers 14 residues. Germline V lookup: CDR1 SGHNT, CDR2 YYREEE (reference sequence). V was trimmed by 0 bases and J by 0 bases, leaving 5 bases between them. The CDR3: CASSLGGSTDTQYF. The CDR3 DNA reads TGTGCCAGCAGCTTGGGAGGTAGCACAGATACGCAGTATTTT.